Ten or more counts support the clone carrying this TCR beta chain. Noted time point: persistent/refractory GD, antithyroid drugs over 5 years with positive TRAb. Generation of the TCR library employed RNA extracted from PBMCs. The sample originates from a study of regulatory T cells in long-lasting Graves disease. Arm-PCR of CDR3 regions and iRepertoire HTBI primers were used to build TCR beta libraries. Each CDR3 protein gets one entry after TCRdb re-called the multiplex PCR reads with MiXCR. The repertoire holds 500,000 to 800,000 distinct CDR3 sequences, with around 30% as singletons. This CDR3 has 13 amino acids. Unmatched junction bases numbered 5, after V lost 1 base and J lost 7 bases. CDR1 DFQATT and CDR2 SNEGSKA come from the germline V gene (reference sequence).

The chain links TRBV20-1 to TRBJ2-5; the match to TRBD2 covers 8 bases. Specimen: peripheral blood mononuclear cells (PBMCs), collected when the disease was refractory, from a patient treated with antithyroid drugs. This receptor was taken from a female donor with Graves disease. The chain's CDR3 is CSARGTSHGTQYF. The CDR3 DNA is TGCAGTGCTAGAGGGACTAGCCATGGGACCCAGTACTTC.